A selection of T cell receptor beta chains follows, all from one sample in a study of spatial heterogeneity in lung cancer. Via MiXCR, TCRdb re-called the 5' RACE reads, giving one row per CDR3 protein. This sample carries over 50,000 distinct CDR3 sequences, roughly 5.9% of them seen once, and the ten largest clones take approximately 15%. Sequenced material: PBMCs, taken at surgery. Source of these receptors: a female donor with early-stage non-small cell lung cancer. Both conserved end residues are part of each CDR3. The D gene is left open where the match is weak. For some rows the clone size is stated as once, few or many, or as a class when expanded; others skip it.

d_call	v_call	j_call	clone_size	cdr3_aa
.	TRBV6-6	TRBJ1-6	many	CASSYEGGGSPLHF
.	TRBV20-1	TRBJ1-4	few	CSAPRVGEKLFF
TRBD2	TRBV6-1	TRBJ2-3	.	CASGSGRAVDTQYF
.	TRBV28	TRBJ2-7	many	CASIPGGSPGYEQYF
TRBD2	TRBV4-2	TRBJ2-2	many	CASSQDKRRGETGELFF
.	TRBV9	TRBJ1-2	many	CASSPGPFGYTF
.	TRBV30	TRBJ1-1	many	CAWSRLAIGAEAFF
TRBD2	TRBV7-2	TRBJ2-5	few	CASSLVGSGGQTQYF
.	TRBV6-7	TRBJ2-3	.	CASSYSPGGPSSTDTQYF
.	TRBV9	TRBJ1-1	few	CASSVGQFPNTEAFF
.	TRBV12-3/TRBV12-4	TRBJ1-5	many	CASSLRRGVTNWSNQPQHF
TRBD1	TRBV5-1	TRBJ2-7	few	CASSLETGTAYEQYF
.	TRBV21-1	TRBJ1-2	.	CATPGGYGYTF
TRBD1	TRBV12-3/TRBV12-4	TRBJ2-3	many	CASSAGTGARPSQYF
TRBD2	TRBV10-3	TRBJ2-1	many	CAISSPRLAELQDEQFF
.	TRBV5-6	TRBJ1-2	.	CASSLAGDHYGYTF
.	TRBV5-1	TRBJ1-5	many	CASSLDPGSNQPQHF
TRBD1	TRBV7-9	TRBJ2-7	.	CASSLPQGGGLDEQYF
TRBD2	TRBV25-1	TRBJ2-7	few	CASSGGGSYEQYF
.	TRBV9	TRBJ2-7	few	CASSVANSGYEQYF
TRBD1	TRBV5-1	TRBJ2-1	.	CASSLAETGVYNEQFF
.	TRBV5-1	TRBJ2-5	.	CASSHSSSQETQYF
TRBD1	TRBV13	TRBJ2-1	.	CASSPPWTGGTYGEQFF
.	TRBV12-3/TRBV12-4	TRBJ1-1	.	CASSQTGFGAFF
.	TRBV5-1	TRBJ2-6	many	CASSSQGRAGANVLTF
.	TRBV20-1	TRBJ2-3	few	CSAGPPRTQYF
.	TRBV9	TRBJ2-5	.	CASSPTGGETQYF
TRBD1	TRBV5-4	TRBJ2-5	few	CASSPDRGMETQYF
.	TRBV20-1	TRBJ2-7	.	CSAGTSYEQHF
TRBD2	TRBV5-1	TRBJ2-1	many	CASSWISGPNNEQFF
.	TRBV11-2	TRBJ2-1	many	CASSPSGLLSSYNEQFF
TRBD2	TRBV27	TRBJ2-3	many	CASSLRTSGTRTSTDTQYF
.	TRBV6-6	TRBJ2-3	many	CASSYRGTDTQYF
.	TRBV9	TRBJ2-3	.	CASSKAAGSTDTQYF
.	TRBV15	TRBJ2-5	few	CATSSPNRKTQYF
.	TRBV5-1	TRBJ1-2	many	CASSDSQGFYGYTF
.	TRBV19	TRBJ1-5	.	CASIGKNHQPQHF
TRBD2	TRBV7-6	TRBJ2-1	many	CASRRDYGSYNEQFF
TRBD1	TRBV28	TRBJ1-2	many	CASSALGQGALDYGYTF
TRBD1	TRBV7-8	TRBJ2-3	many	CASSERGLTQYF
.	TRBV11-3	TRBJ2-1	.	CASSLADWGNEQFF
TRBD1	TRBV28	TRBJ1-2	many	CASSSLQGAWGYTF
.	TRBV15	TRBJ1-2	many	CATSRDREYGYTF
.	TRBV20-1	TRBJ2-6	.	CSASTGPSGVNVLTF
TRBD1	TRBV5-1	TRBJ1-1	many	CASSLGGTANTEAFF
TRBD2	TRBV28	TRBJ2-7	many	CASSLYYGLAGGSYEQYF
.	TRBV9	TRBJ1-4	.	CASSVTQGGEKLFF
.	TRBV6-6	TRBJ1-2	.	CASIPRGGSGYTF
.	TRBV12-3/TRBV12-4	TRBJ1-5	few	CASTGGREPQHF
TRBD1	TRBV7-9	TRBJ1-1	many	CASSWDRGMNTEAFF
.	TRBV11-1	TRBJ1-1	few	CASSLARGDTEAFF
.	TRBV6-5	TRBJ2-7	many	CASSLNSYEQYF
.	TRBV9	TRBJ2-1	few	CASSVAGVNNEQFF
TRBD1	TRBV29-1	TRBJ2-3	many	CSVEGPRQGTDTQYF